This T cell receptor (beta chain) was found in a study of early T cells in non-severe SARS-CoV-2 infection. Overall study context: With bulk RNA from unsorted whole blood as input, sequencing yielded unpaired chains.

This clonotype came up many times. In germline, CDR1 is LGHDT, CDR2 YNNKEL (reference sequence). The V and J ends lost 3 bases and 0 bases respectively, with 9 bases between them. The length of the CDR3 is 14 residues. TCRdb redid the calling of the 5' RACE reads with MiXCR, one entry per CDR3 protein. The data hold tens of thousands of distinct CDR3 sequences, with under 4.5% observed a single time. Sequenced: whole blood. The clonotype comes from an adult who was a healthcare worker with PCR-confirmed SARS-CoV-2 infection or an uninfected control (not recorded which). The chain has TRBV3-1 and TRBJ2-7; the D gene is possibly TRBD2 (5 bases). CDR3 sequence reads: CASSHEGSSYEQYF. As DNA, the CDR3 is TGTGCCAGCAGCCATGAGGGCAGCTCCTACGAGCAGTACTTC.